These 29 T cell receptor beta chains originate from one sample sequenced in a study of blood T cell repertoires in COVID-19. Clones were sequenced by immunoSEQ multiplex PCR, and TCRdb holds only the in-frame ones, with some missing. The sample holds nearly 30,000 clones, 80% seen once. Sequenced: peripheral blood. These receptors were collected from a woman in her 70s with acute or convalescent COVID-19.

This clone showed up just once. The genes are TRBV9 and TRBJ2-3; 8 bases fit TRBD2. Per germline, CDR1 SGDLS and CDR2 YYNGEE. The CDR3 runs 15 residues. The V and J ends lost 4 bases and 1 base, in that order; junction bases with no gene match: 5. CDR3 loop: CASSSGGGGTDTQYF. The CDR3 DNA reads TGTGCCAGCAGCTCCGGGGGGGGCGGCACAGATACGCAGTATTTT. Combining the CDR3 with reference TRBV9 and TRBJ2-3 gives the whole variable domain DSGVTQTPKHLITATGQRVTLRCSPRSGDLSVYWYQQSLDQGLQFLIQYYNGEERAKGNILERFSAQQFPDLHSELNLSSLELGDSALYFCASSSGGGGTDTQYFGPGTRLTVL.

This sequence joins TRBV27 and TRBJ2-7; a possible D gene is TRBD1 (5 bases). V shed 2 bases and J shed 0 bases, with 14 bases lying between them. Germline CDR1 is MNHEY and CDR2 is SMNVEV (reference sequence). The CDR3 runs 16 residues. CDR3 coding DNA: TGTGCCAGCAGTTTAAAAGGCAGGGTGAGCTCCTACGAGCAGTACTTC. Residues: CASSLKGRVSSYEQYF.

The V gene is TRBV7-3, the J gene TRBJ2-1; TRBD2 agrees at 12 bases. CDR1 and CDR2 from the germline V gene are SGHTA and FQGTGA. This CDR3 has 15 amino acids. V lost 5 bases to trimming and J lost 5 bases; unmatched junction nucleotides: 4. Here the CDR3 reads CASSITSGGNNEQFF. In nucleotides, the CDR3 is TGTGCCAGCAGCATTACTAGCGGGGGGAACAATGAGCAGTTCTTC.

V usage is TRBV6-5 and J usage is TRBJ1-4; 7 bases agree with TRBD1. V dropped 5 bases and J dropped 5; count of bases not matched to a gene: 8. The CDR3 runs 15 residues. CDR1 and CDR2 from the germline V gene are MNHEY and SVGAGI. The CDR3 loop is CASSPGQAGNEKLFF. CDR3 nucleotide sequence: TGTGCCAGCAGTCCCGGACAGGCCGGCAATGAAAAACTGTTTTTT.

The chain links TRBV5-5 to TRBJ2-2, with 7 bases lining up with TRBD1. With V trimmed by 1 base and J by 4 bases, 10 bases remained unmatched. Per germline, CDR1 SGHKS and CDR2 YYEKEE (reference sequence). This CDR3 has 17 residues. CDR3 in amino acids: CASSLLEGRGRTGELFF. DNA for the CDR3: TGTGCCAGCAGCTTGTTAGAAGGAAGGGGGCGCACCGGGGAGCTGTTTTTT. Drawing the rest from reference TRBV5-5 and TRBJ2-2, the complete variable domain is DAGVTQSPTHLIKTRGQQVTLRCSPISGHKSVSWYQQVLGQGPQFIFQYYEKEERGRGNFPDRFSARQFPNYSSELNVNALLLGDSALYLCASSLLEGRGRTGELFFGEGSRLTVL.

The chain combines TRBV24-1 with TRBJ2-1; 7 nucleotides align to TRBD2. Germline CDR1 is KGHDR and CDR2 is SFDVKD. Trimming took 6 bases from V and 2 from J; bases not matched to a gene: 6. The CDR3 consists of 15 residues. The CDR3 DNA reads as TGTGCCACCAGTAACGAGCGGGGACCCTACAATGAGCAGTTCTTC. Translation gives CATSNERGPYNEQFF.

The rearrangement links TRBV7-9 to TRBJ1-2; perhaps TRBD1 as D (5 bases). The V end was cut by 4 bases, the J end by 5 bases, with 17 bases between. The length of the CDR3 is 15 residues. Germline values: CDR1 SEHNR, CDR2 FQNEAQ (reference sequence). CDR3 coding DNA: TGTGCCAGCAGCTCCCCCCGACAGCGATTTTATGGCTACACCTTC. Encoded protein: CASSSPRQRFYGYTF. Variable domain in full (rest from reference TRBV7-9 and TRBJ1-2): DTGVSQNPRHKITKRGQNVTFRCDPISEHNRLYWYRQTLGQGPEFLTYFQNEAQLEKSRLLSDRFSAERPKGSFSTLEIQRTEQGDSAMYLCASSSPRQRFYGYTFGSGTRLTVV.

The CDR3 is CASSELGTETGELFF. CDR3 nucleotides: TGTGCCAGCAGTGAATTAGGGACTGAGACCGGGGAGCTGTTTTTT. The chain couples TRBV6-1 to TRBJ2-2; D perhaps matches TRBD2 (6 bases). With 2 bases removed from V and 5 bases from J, the gap between germline ends came to 12 bases. The CDR3 runs to 15 residues. Looked up from germline, CDR1 is MNHNS and CDR2 is SASEGT.

Within the sample, this clone is medium-sized. Written as DNA, the CDR3 is TGTGCCAGCAGCCAGACAGTATCTGGAAACACCATATATTTT. Its translation: CASSQTVSGNTIYF. This chain connects TRBV3-1 (or the pseudogene TRBV3-2) to TRBJ1-3; weak D call: TRBD1 (5 bases). Per germline, CDR1 LGHDT and CDR2 YNNKEL (reference sequence). The length of the CDR3 is 14 residues. V dropped 3 bases and J dropped 1 base, with 7 bases sitting between them.

The rearrangement joins TRBV19 to TRBJ2-5; 9 positions match TRBD1. The CDR3 length is 13 residues. Germline assignment: CDR1 LNHDA and CDR2 SQIVND (reference sequence). Losses at the gene ends were 4 bases for V and 5 bases for J; bases not matched to a gene: 2. The CDR3 coding sequence is TGTGCCAGTAGTAAAACAGGGGGCGAGACCCAGTACTTC. It codes for CASSKTGGETQYF.

The V call is TRBV19, the J call TRBJ1-1; D is undetermined. V lost 4 bases to trimming and J lost 2 bases, with 11 bases between them. The CDR3 is 14 amino acids. The germline CDR1 and CDR2 sequences are LNHDA and SQIVND (reference sequence). The CDR3 DNA is TGTGCCAGTAGTAGCCTGAGTACTAACACTGAAGCTTTCTTT. It encodes CASSSLSTNTEAFF.

The V gene is TRBV19, the J gene TRBJ2-7; weak D call: TRBD1 (7 bases). This CDR3 has 15 amino acids. The V end lost 3 bases, the J end lost 5 bases, and 17 bases lay between the germline ends. Germline-derived CDR1 and CDR2 are LNHDA and SQIVND (reference sequence). The CDR3 protein is CASSISGQAGNEQYF. As DNA, the CDR3 is TGTGCCAGTAGTATCTCCGGACAGGCGGGAAACGAGCAGTACTTC.

This chain uses TRBV5-1 with TRBJ2-5; D perhaps matches TRBD1 (7 bases). Germline V gene sequence: CDR1 SGHRS, CDR2 YFSETQ. The CDR3 length is 15 residues. The V end was cut by 4 bases, the J end by 5 bases, with 18 bases between. DNA of the CDR3: TGCGCCAGCAGCGCAGCCCTCAGGGGGGTGGAGACCCAGTACTTC. Amino acids: CASSAALRGVETQYF.

The chain employs TRBV27 and TRBJ2-3; 10 positions agree with TRBD2. This CDR3 contains 21 residues. Germline lookup yields CDR1 MNHEY and CDR2 SMNVEV (reference sequence). After removal of 3 bases from V and 2 bases from J, the junction contained 20 bases not matched to a gene. The CDR3: CASSLARERGGKNANTDTQYF. The CDR3 DNA sequence: TGTGCCAGCAGTTTGGCGCGAGAGCGGGGGGGCAAAAATGCCAACACAGATACGCAGTATTTT.

The chain carries TRBV27 and TRBJ2-6; tentative D call: TRBD2 (5 bases). In germline, CDR1 is MNHEY, CDR2 SMNVEV (reference sequence). The CDR3 has 15 residues. With 2 bases removed from V and 0 bases from J, the gap between germline ends came to 5 bases. The CDR3 nucleotides read TGTGCCAGCAGTTTAGAGGGCTCTGGGGCCAACGTCCTGACTTTC. This encodes CASSLEGSGANVLTF.

This rearrangement joins TRBV4-2 to TRBJ2-4; no clear D. The germline V gene has CDR1 LGHNA and CDR2 YNFKEQ. The V end lost 0 bases, the J end lost 6 bases, and 6 bases lay between the germline ends. The CDR3 is made up of 13 amino acids. The CDR3 nucleotides are TGTGCCAGCAGCCAAGAAGATAGAAACATTCAGTACTTC. Amino acid sequence: CASSQEDRNIQYF.

The CDR3 nucleotides are TGTGCCAGCAGCCTCGGACAGGTACGGGAAGAGACCCAGTACTTC. Translation gives CASSLGQVREETQYF. This rearrangement joins TRBV7-2 to TRBJ2-5; 7 bases are a match to TRBD1. V gave up 5 bases and J gave up 3 bases; unmatched junction bases: 9. Per the germline V gene, CDR1 is SGHTA and CDR2 is FQGNSA. The CDR3 totals 15 residues.

This clone appeared a single time. The rearrangement links TRBV7-9 to TRBJ2-1; 13 bases agree with TRBD2. Losses at the gene ends were 6 bases for V and 4 bases for J; bases not matched to a gene: 15. The CDR3 has 19 residues. Germline CDR1 SEHNR, CDR2 FQNEAQ (reference sequence). The chain's CDR3 is CASSLGLAGVPGDYNEQFF. CDR3 DNA: TGTGCCAGCAGTCTCGGACTAGCGGGAGTTCCTGGGGATTACAATGAGCAGTTCTTC.

This sequence joins TRBV5-1 and TRBJ2-7; TRBD1 matches at 8 bases. Germline loops: CDR1 SGHRS, CDR2 YFSETQ. The CDR3 runs 14 residues. J lost 6 bases, V lost 4 bases, and 9 bases had no gene match. The CDR3 region is CASSPGQGLGEQYF. The CDR3 DNA follows: TGCGCCAGCAGCCCTGGACAGGGATTAGGCGAGCAGTACTTC.

The chain recombines TRBV4-2 with TRBJ1-3; perhaps TRBD1 as D (6 bases). The V end was cut by 0 bases, the J end by 0 bases, with 12 bases between. This CDR3 is 17 amino acids long. CDR1 is LGHNA, CDR2 YNFKEQ, per germline. CDR3: CASSQETGYNSGNTIYF. The CDR3 coding sequence is TGTGCCAGCAGCCAAGAGACAGGTTATAACTCTGGAAACACCATATATTTT.

This rearrangement joins TRBV5-4 to TRBJ2-7; TRBD1 aligns across 9 bases. V was clipped by 3 bases and J by 2 bases; unmatched bases: 6. There are 15 residues in the CDR3. Looked up from germline, CDR1 is SGHNT and CDR2 is YYREEE (reference sequence). CDR3 residues: CASSSRQGGAYEQYF. For the CDR3, the DNA is TGTGCCAGCAGCTCCAGACAGGGGGGGGCCTACGAGCAGTACTTC.

V and J are TRBV11-3 and TRBJ2-3; 7 bases line up with TRBD1. From germline, CDR1 is SGHNT and CDR2 YENEEA. The V gene end was trimmed by 5 bases and the J gene end by 4 bases; junction bases not matched to a gene: 3. This CDR3 has 13 residues. The CDR3, as DNA: TGTGCCAGCAGCGACAGGGTTGCAGATACGCAGTATTTT. Its translation: CASSDRVADTQYF.

The chain couples TRBV18 to TRBJ2-1; tentative D call: TRBD1 (5 bases). Germline V gene lookup returns CDR1 KGHSH and CDR2 LQKENI. Trimming left V 0 bases short and J 1 base short, with 13 bases between. The CDR3 is 17 amino acids. In DNA form, the CDR3 reads TGTGCCAGCTCACCACCGCTTTCGCAGGGTTCCTACAATGAGCAGTTCTTC. Translation: CASSPPLSQGSYNEQFF.

The V and J genes are TRBV5-1 and TRBJ2-1; 8 nucleotides line up with TRBD1. V trimming: 0 bases; J trimming: 4 bases; junction bases outside the gene matches: 9. This CDR3 is built from 17 residues. Germline values: CDR1 SGHRS, CDR2 YFSETQ. The CDR3 coding sequence is TGCGCCAGCAGCTTGGGACTAACAGGGGGTTTGTACAATGAGCAGTTCTTC. Protein sequence: CASSLGLTGGLYNEQFF.

The chain links TRBV27 to TRBJ2-1; 7 nucleotides line up with TRBD2. Germline CDR1 and CDR2: MNHEY and SMNVEV (reference sequence). V gave up 6 bases and J gave up 2 bases; unmatched junction bases: 4. This CDR3 is built from 14 residues. CDR3 sequence reads: CASSSSGAYNEQFF. The CDR3 bases are TGTGCCAGCAGCTCTAGCGGAGCCTACAATGAGCAGTTCTTC.

The chain employs TRBV7-9 and TRBJ2-1; 10 bases line up with TRBD2. The germline gives CDR1 SEHNR, CDR2 FQNEAQ (reference sequence). This CDR3 has 15 residues. The junction had 3 bases not matched to a gene; V was cut back by 1 base and J by 6 bases. CDR3 sequence (DNA): TGTGCCAGCAGCTTAGTTTCTAGCGGGGGCAATGAGCAGTTCTTC. Its protein is CASSLVSSGGNEQFF. The full variable domain, its missing parts supplied by reference TRBV7-9 and TRBJ2-1, is DTGVSQNPRHKITKRGQNVTFRCDPISEHNRLYWYRQTLGQGPEFLTYFQNEAQLEKSRLLSDRFSAERPKGSFSTLEIQRTEQGDSAMYLCASSLVSSGGNEQFFGPGTRLTVL.

The chain employs TRBV19 and TRBJ2-3, with 9 bases lining up with TRBD2. Germline lookup yields CDR1 LNHDA and CDR2 SQIVND (reference sequence). The CDR3 consists of 17 residues. Unmatched junction bases numbered 8, after V lost 0 bases and J lost 4 bases. CDR3 bases: TGTGCCAGTAGTATAGATCGCAGCGGGGGGCCGTCAGATACGCAGTATTTT. It is translated as CASSIDRSGGPSDTQYF.

CDR3 DNA sequence: TGTGCCAGCAGCTTACTACCCTCCTACGAGCAGTACTTC. This encodes CASSLLPSYEQYF. The rearrangement joins TRBV7-8 to TRBJ2-7, with D unclear. CDR3 length equals 13 residues. The V gene lost 2 bases and the J gene lost 0 bases, with 5 bases spanning the gap. The V gene's germline CDR1 is SGHVS and CDR2 FQNEAQ.

This chain links TRBV2 with TRBJ2-7; 9 bases match TRBD1. J was trimmed by 3 bases and V by 7 bases; bases with no gene match: 13. In germline, CDR1 is SNHLY, CDR2 FYNNEI. The CDR3 has 16 amino acids. For the CDR3, the DNA is TGTGCCAGCATTCCTGGGCTGGGACAGGGTGACTACGAGCAGTACTTC. Its translation: CASIPGLGQGDYEQYF.